The 14 T cell receptor beta chains below come from one sample, sequenced in a study of cytotoxic CD8 clonotypes in ibrutinib-treated CLL. This table comes from immunoSEQ multiplex PCR, and its TCRdb copy is limited to in-frame clones, with some not included. The data contain 65,000 to 85,000 clones, roughly 85% of them singletons. The sequences come from PBMCs, collected after 24 months of ibrutinib treatment. The source is a human donor with chronic lymphocytic leukemia.

The chain recombines TRBV29-1 with TRBJ2-5; 11 bases are a match to TRBD2. Looked up from germline, CDR1 is SQVTM and CDR2 is ANQGSEA. Trimming removed 0 bases from V and 5 bases from J; junction bases left unmatched: 8. This CDR3 contains 16 residues. CDR3 nucleotides: TGCAGCGTTGAAGAAGGGAGACTAGCGGGGCGGGAGACCCAGTACTTC. This codes for CSVEEGRLAGRETQYF.

This rearrangement joins TRBV4-3 to TRBJ1-2; 9 nucleotides align to TRBD1. Trimming took 3 bases from V and 4 from J; bases not matched to a gene: 9. Looked up from germline, CDR1 is LGHNA and CDR2 is YSLEER. The CDR3 spans 16 residues. CDR3 bases: TGCGCCAGCAGCCACCGACAGGGGGACCCGCCCTATGGCTACACCTTC. This encodes CASSHRQGDPPYGYTF.

The genes are TRBV28 and TRBJ2-7, with D tentatively TRBD2 (7 bases). The CDR3 extends over 13 amino acids. From germline, CDR1 is MDHEN and CDR2 SYDVKM. Trimming stripped 5 bases from V and 7 bases from J, with 15 bases between. This CDR3 is CASSQRDMREQYF. The CDR3 nucleotides are TGTGCCAGCAGTCAGCGGGACATGAGGGAGCAGTACTTC.

The chain employs TRBV11-2 and TRBJ2-2; 11 nucleotides match TRBD2. Germline trimming cut 3 bases from V and 4 bases from J; bases unmatched to any gene: 7. This CDR3 is built from 17 residues. Germline loops: CDR1 SGHAT, CDR2 FQNNGV. In DNA, the CDR3 is TGTGCCAGCAGCTTTGGGCTAGCGGGAGGCAGCACCGGGGAGCTGTTTTTT. It translates to CASSFGLAGGSTGELFF.

The V and J genes are TRBV10-3 and TRBJ1-5; 9 bases match TRBD1. This CDR3 region has 14 residues. V shed 4 bases and J 2 bases; nucleotides not matched to a gene: 0. CDR1 is ENHRY, CDR2 SYGVKD, per germline. The CDR3 DNA follows: TGTGCCATCAGTGGGACAGGGGGCAATCAGCCCCAGCATTTT. This sequence encodes CAISGTGGNQPQHF.

The V call is TRBV9, the J call TRBJ2-5; D remains ambiguous. The CDR3 consists of 13 residues. The germline gives CDR1 SGDLS, CDR2 YYNGEE. Trimming shortened V by 0 bases and J by 5 bases, and 8 bases separated the two germline ends. The CDR3 here is CASSVGVVETQYF. CDR3 bases: TGTGCCAGCAGCGTAGGGGTGGTGGAGACCCAGTACTTC.

The chain is built from TRBV5-1 and TRBJ2-7; 7 bases agree with TRBD1. CDR3 size: 12 residues. Losses at the gene ends were 3 bases for V and 3 bases for J; bases not matched to a gene: 0. Germline CDR1 and CDR2: SGHRS and YFSETQ. CDR3 residues: CASSWDSYEQYF. DNA of the CDR3: TGCGCCAGCAGCTGGGACAGCTACGAGCAGTACTTC.

The chain is built from TRBV6-1 and TRBJ2-7; D is perhaps TRBD1 (5 bases). V was pared by 6 bases and J by 3 bases, with 9 bases between. The CDR3 runs to 12 residues. Germline V gives CDR1 MNHNS, CDR2 SASEGT. This chain's CDR3 is CASSSQGYEQYF. The DNA of the CDR3 is TGTGCCAGCAGCTCCCAGGGCTACGAGCAGTACTTC.

The V call is TRBV6-5, the J call TRBJ2-2, with D unresolved. This CDR3 has 16 residues. Trimming took off 1 base at V and 3 bases at J, with 12 bases between the two ends. Per germline, CDR1 MNHEY and CDR2 SVGAGI. The CDR3 is CASSYFAVGYTGELFF. CDR3 DNA sequence: TGTGCCAGCAGTTACTTCGCGGTTGGGTACACCGGGGAGCTGTTTTTT.

The rearrangement joins TRBV18 to TRBJ2-3, with a weak D call TRBD2 (6 bases). Trimming removed 2 bases at V and 1 base at J, with 16 bases between. The CDR3 spans 17 residues. Germline CDR1 KGHSH, CDR2 LQKENI. CDR3 coding DNA: TGTGCCAGCTCACCAGGTGTGAGGTTAGCGGGCACAGATACGCAGTATTTT. It codes for CASSPGVRLAGTDTQYF.

V gene TRBV28 combines with J gene TRBJ1-5; a possible D gene is TRBD1 (5 bases). This CDR3 spans 14 amino acids. Between the trimmed V and J ends, which lost 2 bases and 6 bases, there was a span of 11 bases. Germline V lookup: CDR1 MDHEN, CDR2 SYDVKM. The CDR3, as DNA: TGTGCCAGCAGTTTAGGAGGGGTAGGTCAGCCCCAGCATTTT. It specifies CASSLGGVGQPQHF.

This clone was seen once. V and J are TRBV18 and TRBJ1-5, with D perhaps matching TRBD1 (5 bases). The CDR3 spans 15 residues. The ends were cut back, 1 base at V and 11 bases at J, with 18 bases in the middle. Germline CDR1 is KGHSH and CDR2 is LQKENI. The CDR3 loop reads CASSPLQAGVMSQHF. CDR3 nucleotide sequence: TGTGCCAGCTCACCACTTCAAGCGGGGGTGATGTCCCAGCATTTT.

This clone was observed a single time. The V call is TRBV29-1, the J call TRBJ2-3, with D hard to call. The CDR3 has 12 amino acids. CDR1 SQVTM and CDR2 ANQGSEA come from the germline V gene. The V gene lost 4 bases and the J gene lost 4 bases, with 9 bases spanning the gap. CDR3 residues: CSVVAVSDTQYF. The CDR3 bases are TGCAGCGTTGTGGCGGTTTCAGATACGCAGTATTTT.

The chain recombines TRBV2 with TRBJ2-5; 8 bases map to TRBD2. Germline V gene lookup returns CDR1 SNHLY and CDR2 FYNNEI. This CDR3 spans 15 amino acids. Losses at the gene ends were 6 bases for V and 1 base for J; bases not matched to a gene: 7. CDR3 in amino acids: CASRILADFQETQYF. The CDR3 coding sequence is TGTGCCAGCAGGATACTAGCGGACTTCCAAGAGACCCAGTACTTC.